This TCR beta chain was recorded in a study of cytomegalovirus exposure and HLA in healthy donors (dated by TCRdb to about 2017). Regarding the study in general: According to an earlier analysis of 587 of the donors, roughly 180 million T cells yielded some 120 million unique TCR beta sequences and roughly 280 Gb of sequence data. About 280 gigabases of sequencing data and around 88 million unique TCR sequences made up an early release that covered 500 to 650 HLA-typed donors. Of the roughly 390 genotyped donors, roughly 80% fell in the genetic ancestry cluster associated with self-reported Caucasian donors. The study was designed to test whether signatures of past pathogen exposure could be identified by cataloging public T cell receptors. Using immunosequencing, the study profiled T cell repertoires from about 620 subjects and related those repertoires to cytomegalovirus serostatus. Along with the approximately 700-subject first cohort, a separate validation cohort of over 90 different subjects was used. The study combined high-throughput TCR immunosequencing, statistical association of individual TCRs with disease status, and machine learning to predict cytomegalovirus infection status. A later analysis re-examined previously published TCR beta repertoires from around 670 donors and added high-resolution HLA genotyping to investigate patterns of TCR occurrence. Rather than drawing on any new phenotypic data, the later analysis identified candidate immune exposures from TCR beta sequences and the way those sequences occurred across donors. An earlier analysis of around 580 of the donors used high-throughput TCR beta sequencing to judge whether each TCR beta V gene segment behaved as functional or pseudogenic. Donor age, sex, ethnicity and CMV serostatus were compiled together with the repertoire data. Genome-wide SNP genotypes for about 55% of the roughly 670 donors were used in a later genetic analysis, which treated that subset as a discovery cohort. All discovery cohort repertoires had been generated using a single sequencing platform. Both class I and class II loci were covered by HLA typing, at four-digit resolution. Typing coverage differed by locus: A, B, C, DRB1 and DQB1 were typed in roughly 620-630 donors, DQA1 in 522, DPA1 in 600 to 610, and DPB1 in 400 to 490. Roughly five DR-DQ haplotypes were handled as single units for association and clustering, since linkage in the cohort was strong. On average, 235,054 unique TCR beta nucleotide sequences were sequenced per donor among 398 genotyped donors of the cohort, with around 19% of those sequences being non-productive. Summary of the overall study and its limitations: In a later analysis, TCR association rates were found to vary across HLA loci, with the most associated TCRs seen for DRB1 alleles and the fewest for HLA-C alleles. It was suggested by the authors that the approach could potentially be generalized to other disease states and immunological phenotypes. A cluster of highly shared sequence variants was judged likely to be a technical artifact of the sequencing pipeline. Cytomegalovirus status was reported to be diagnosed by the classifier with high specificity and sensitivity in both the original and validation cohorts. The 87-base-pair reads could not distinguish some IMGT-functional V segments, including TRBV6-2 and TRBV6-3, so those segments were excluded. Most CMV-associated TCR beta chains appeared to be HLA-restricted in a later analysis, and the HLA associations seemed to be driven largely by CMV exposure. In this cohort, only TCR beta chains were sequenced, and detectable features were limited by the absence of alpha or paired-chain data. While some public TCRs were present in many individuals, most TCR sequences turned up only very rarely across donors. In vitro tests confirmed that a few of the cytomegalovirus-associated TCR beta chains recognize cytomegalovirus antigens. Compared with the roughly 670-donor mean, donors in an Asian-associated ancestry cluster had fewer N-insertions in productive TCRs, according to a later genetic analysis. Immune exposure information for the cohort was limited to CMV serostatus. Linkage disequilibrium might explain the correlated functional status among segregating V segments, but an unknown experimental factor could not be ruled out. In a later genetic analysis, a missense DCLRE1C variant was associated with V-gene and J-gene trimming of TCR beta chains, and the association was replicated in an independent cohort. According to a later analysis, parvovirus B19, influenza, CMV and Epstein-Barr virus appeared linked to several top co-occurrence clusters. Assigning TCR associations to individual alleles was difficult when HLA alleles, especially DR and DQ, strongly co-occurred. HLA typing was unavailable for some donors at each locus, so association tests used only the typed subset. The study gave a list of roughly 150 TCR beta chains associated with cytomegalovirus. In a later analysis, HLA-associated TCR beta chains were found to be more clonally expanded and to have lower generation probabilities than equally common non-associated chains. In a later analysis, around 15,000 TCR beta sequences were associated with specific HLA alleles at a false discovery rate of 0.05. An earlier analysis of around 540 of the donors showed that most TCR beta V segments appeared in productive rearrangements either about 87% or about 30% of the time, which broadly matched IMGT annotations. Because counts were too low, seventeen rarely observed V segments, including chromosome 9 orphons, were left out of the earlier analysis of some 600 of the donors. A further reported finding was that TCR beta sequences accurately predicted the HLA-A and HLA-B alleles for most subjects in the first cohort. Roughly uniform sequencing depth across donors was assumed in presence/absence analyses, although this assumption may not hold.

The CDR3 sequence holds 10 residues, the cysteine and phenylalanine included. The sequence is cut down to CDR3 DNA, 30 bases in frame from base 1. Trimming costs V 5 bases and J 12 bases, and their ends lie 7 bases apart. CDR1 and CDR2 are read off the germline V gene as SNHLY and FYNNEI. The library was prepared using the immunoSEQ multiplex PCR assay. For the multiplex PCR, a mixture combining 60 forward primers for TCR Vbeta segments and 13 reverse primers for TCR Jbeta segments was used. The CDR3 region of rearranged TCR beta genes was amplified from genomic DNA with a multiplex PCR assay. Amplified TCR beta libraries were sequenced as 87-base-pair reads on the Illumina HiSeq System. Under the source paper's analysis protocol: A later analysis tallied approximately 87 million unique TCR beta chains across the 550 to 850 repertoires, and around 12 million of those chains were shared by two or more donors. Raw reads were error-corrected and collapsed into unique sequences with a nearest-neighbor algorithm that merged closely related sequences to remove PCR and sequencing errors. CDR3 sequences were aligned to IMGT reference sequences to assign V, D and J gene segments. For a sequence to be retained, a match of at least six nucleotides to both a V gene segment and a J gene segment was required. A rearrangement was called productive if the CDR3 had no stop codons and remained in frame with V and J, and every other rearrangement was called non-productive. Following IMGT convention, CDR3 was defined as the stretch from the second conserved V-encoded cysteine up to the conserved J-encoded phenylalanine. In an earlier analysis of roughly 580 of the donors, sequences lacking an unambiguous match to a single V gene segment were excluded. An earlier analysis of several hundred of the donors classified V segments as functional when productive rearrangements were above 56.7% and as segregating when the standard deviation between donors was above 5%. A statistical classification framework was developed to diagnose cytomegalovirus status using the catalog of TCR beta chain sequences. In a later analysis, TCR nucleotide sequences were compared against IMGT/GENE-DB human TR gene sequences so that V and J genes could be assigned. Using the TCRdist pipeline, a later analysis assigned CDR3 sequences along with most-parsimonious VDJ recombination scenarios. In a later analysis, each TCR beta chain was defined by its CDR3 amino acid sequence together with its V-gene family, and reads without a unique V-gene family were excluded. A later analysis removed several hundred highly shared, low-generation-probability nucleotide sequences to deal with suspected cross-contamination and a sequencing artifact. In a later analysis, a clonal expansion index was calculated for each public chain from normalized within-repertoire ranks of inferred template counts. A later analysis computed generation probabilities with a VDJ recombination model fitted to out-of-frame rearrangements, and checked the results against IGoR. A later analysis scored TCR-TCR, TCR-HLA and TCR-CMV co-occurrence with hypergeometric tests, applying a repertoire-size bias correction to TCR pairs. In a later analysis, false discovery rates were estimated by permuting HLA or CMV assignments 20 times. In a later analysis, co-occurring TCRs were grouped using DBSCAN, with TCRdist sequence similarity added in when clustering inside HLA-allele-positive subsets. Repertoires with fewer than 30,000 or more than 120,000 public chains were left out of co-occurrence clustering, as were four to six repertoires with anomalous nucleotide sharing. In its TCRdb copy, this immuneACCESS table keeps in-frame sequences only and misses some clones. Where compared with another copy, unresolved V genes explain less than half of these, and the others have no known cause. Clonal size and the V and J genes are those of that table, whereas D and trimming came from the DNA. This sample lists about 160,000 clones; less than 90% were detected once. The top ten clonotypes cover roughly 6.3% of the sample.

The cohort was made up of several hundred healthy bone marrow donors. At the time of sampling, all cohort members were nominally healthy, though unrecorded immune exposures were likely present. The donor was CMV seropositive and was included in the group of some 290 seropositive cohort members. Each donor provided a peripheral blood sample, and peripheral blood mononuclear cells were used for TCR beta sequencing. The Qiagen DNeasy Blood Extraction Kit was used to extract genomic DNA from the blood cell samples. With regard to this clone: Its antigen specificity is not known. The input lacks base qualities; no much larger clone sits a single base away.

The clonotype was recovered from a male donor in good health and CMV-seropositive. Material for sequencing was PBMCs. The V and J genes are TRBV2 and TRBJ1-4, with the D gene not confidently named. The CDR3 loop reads CASSLHQLFF. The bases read TGTGCCAGCAGTTTACACCAACTGTTTTTT.